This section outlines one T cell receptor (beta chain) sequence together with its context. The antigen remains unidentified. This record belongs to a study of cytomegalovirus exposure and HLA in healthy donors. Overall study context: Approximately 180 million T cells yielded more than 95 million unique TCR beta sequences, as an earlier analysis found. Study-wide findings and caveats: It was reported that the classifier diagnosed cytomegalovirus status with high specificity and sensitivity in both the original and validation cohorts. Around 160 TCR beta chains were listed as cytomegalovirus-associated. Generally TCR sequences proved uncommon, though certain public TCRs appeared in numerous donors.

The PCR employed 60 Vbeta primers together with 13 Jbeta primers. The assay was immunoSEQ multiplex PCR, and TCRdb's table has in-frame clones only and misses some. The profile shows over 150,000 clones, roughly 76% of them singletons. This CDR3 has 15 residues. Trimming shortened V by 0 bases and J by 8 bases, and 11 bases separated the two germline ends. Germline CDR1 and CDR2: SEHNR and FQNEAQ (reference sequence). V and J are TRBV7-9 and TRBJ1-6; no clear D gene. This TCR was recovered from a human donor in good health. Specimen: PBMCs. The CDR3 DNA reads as TGTGCCAGCAGCTTAGCGGCCCTTAATGATTCACCCCTCCACTTT. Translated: CASSLAALNDSPLHF.